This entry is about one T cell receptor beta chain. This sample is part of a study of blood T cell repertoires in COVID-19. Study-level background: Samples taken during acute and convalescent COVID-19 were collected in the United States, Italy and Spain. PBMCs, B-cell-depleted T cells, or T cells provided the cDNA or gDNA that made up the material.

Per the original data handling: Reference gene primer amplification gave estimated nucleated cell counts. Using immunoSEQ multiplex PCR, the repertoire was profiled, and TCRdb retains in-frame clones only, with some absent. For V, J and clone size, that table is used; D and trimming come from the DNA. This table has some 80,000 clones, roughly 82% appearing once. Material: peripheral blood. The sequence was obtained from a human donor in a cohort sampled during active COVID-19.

CDR3 in amino acids: CASSLEETQYF. The CDR3, as DNA: TGCGCCAGCAGCCTCGAGGAGACCCAGTACTTC. The chain uses TRBV5-1 and TRBJ2-5; D is unresolved. V was clipped by 4 bases and J by 5 bases, with 6 bases between them. The CDR3 totals 11 residues. CDR1 SGHRS and CDR2 YFSETQ come from the germline V gene.